This T cell receptor beta chain appears in the sequencing data of a study of blood T cell repertoires in COVID-19. Study-level information: The United States, Italy and Spain supplied acute and convalescent COVID-19 samples.

Clones were read by immunoSEQ multiplex PCR, and TCRdb kept only the in-frame ones, dropping some. The sample yields roughly 18,000 clones, about 89% seen once. Germline CDR1 and CDR2: SGHRS and YFSETQ. The CDR3 is 13 amino acids. The J segment lost 7 bases and the V segment lost 4 bases, leaving 6 bases of the junction unmatched. The clonotype comes from a woman aged 55-70 years with active COVID-19. The genes are TRBV5-1 and TRBJ1-1, with TRBD1 matching 8 bases. The sample was peripheral blood. The CDR3 DNA sequence: TGCGCCAGCAGCGCGGACAGGGTGAGTGAAGCTTTCTTT. Its translation: CASSADRVSEAFF. Variable domain in full (rest from reference TRBV5-1 and TRBJ1-1): KAGVTQTPRYLIKTRGQQVTLSCSPISGHRSVSWYQQTPGQGLQFLFEYFSETQRNKGNFPGRFSGRQFSNSRSEMNVSTLELGDSALYLCASSADRVSEAFFGQGTRLTVV.